These 3 T cell receptor beta chains originate from one sample sequenced in a study of blood T cells in healthy people across ages. A second 7 to 11 cycle PCR used barcoded and J-beta primers. TCRdb used MiXCR to reprocess the 5' RACE reads, holding one entry per CDR3 protein. This repertoire shows 540,000 or so distinct CDR3 sequences, around 48% found once; its top ten account for roughly 24%. What was sequenced was blood. The receptors here all came from a man at least 80 years old in good health.

V gene TRBV18 combines with J gene TRBJ2-1; 8 nucleotides match TRBD2. This CDR3 comprises 15 residues. Losses at the gene ends were 1 base for V and 5 bases for J; bases not matched to a gene: 4. Germline CDR1 is KGHSH and CDR2 is LQKENI. The CDR3: CASSPQRGLNNEQFF. The DNA of the CDR3 is TGTGCCAGCTCACCACAGCGGGGGTTGAACAATGAGCAGTTCTTC.

This clonotype has just one count. V usage is TRBV30 and J usage is TRBJ2-5; tentatively, D is TRBD1 or TRBD2 (5 bases each). The V gene's germline CDR1 is GTSNPN and CDR2 SVGIG (reference sequence). V lost 3 bases and J 1 base, leaving 9 bases between the germline ends. The CDR3 spans 13 residues. CDR3 loop: CAWSPGTQETQYF. CDR3 bases: TGTGCCTGGAGCCCCGGGACCCAAGAGACCCAGTACTTC.

The gene calls are TRBV27 and TRBJ2-5; D ambiguous. The CDR3 loop spans 15 amino acids. The germline gives CDR1 MNHEY, CDR2 SMNVEV (reference sequence). With 0 bases removed from V and 5 bases from J, the gap between germline ends came to 13 bases. The CDR3 is CASSLSLGDYETQYF. The CDR3 DNA sequence: TGTGCCAGCAGTTTATCGCTGGGTGATTATGAGACCCAGTACTTC.